Shown below are 21 T cell receptor beta chains from a single sample sequenced in a study of blood T cell repertoires in COVID-19. Libraries were prepared by immunoSEQ multiplex PCR; TCRdb keeps only in-frame clonotypes and omits some of them. Among some 330,000 clones listed, 88% were seen once. Sequencing was carried out using PBMCs or T cells enriched from blood (not recorded which). The receptors here all came from a man aged 30 to 39 who had recovered from COVID-19.

This sequence joins TRBV2 and TRBJ2-1; 11 bases line up with TRBD2. Germline V gene lookup returns CDR1 SNHLY and CDR2 FYNNEI. Trimming cost V 6 bases and J 3 bases; bases outside gene matches: 7. The CDR3 loop spans 16 amino acids. For the CDR3, the DNA is TGTGCCAGCAGAGCTGGACTAGCGGGCGTCTACAATGAGCAGTTCTTC. Protein: CASRAGLAGVYNEQFF.

The V and J genes are TRBV9 and TRBJ2-2; D possibly corresponds to TRBD1 (5 bases). Trimming removed 4 bases at V and 0 bases at J, with 10 bases between. CDR3 length: 15 amino acids. Germline CDR1 reads SGDLS; CDR2 reads YYNGEE. The CDR3 DNA reads TGTGCCAGCAGCCCCAGGGCAACGAACACCGGGGAGCTGTTTTTT. Its protein is CASSPRATNTGELFF.

As to this clone: Other DNA sequences in the same sample also yield this CDR3. CDR3 sequence reads: CASSLRDSNNEKLFF. The DNA of the CDR3 is TGTGCCAGCAGCCTGCGGGACAGCAATAATGAAAAACTGTTTTTT. This chain joins TRBV7-9 and TRBJ1-4, with 7 nucleotides matching TRBD1. There are 15 residues in the CDR3. The V segment lost 5 bases and the J segment 4 bases; nucleotides outside the gene matches: 7. Germline V gene lookup returns CDR1 SEHNR and CDR2 FQNEAQ (reference sequence).

The chain couples TRBV5-1 to TRBJ2-1; 8 positions agree with TRBD1. The germline V gene encodes CDR1 SGHRS and CDR2 YFSETQ. The J segment lost 4 bases and the V segment lost 4 bases, leaving 4 bases of the junction unmatched. The CDR3 is 14 residues long. CDR3 protein: CASSRTGTYNEQFF. The DNA of the CDR3 is TGCGCCAGCAGCAGGACAGGGACTTACAATGAGCAGTTCTTC.

As DNA, the CDR3 is TGTGCCAGTAGTATGATCAGCGCGAGGACTGAAGCTTTCTTT. Its protein is CASSMISARTEAFF. The chain combines TRBV19 with TRBJ1-1; D gene unclear. V lost 3 bases and J lost 5, with 13 bases in between. The length of the CDR3 is 14 residues. Germline V gene sequence: CDR1 LNHDA, CDR2 SQIVND (reference sequence).

The V call is TRBV12-3 or TRBV12-4, the J call TRBJ1-2, with 8 bases identical to TRBD1. With V trimmed by 6 bases and J by 5 bases, 5 bases remained unmatched. The CDR3 is 13 residues long. CDR3 sequence reads: CASSQDRAYGYTF. In nucleotides, the CDR3 is TGTGCCAGCAGCCAGGACAGGGCTTATGGCTACACCTTC.

This chain joins TRBV28 and TRBJ1-4; the D is unclear. Looked up from germline, CDR1 is MDHEN and CDR2 is SYDVKM. V was shortened by 5 bases and J by 2 bases, with 12 bases between the two germline ends. The CDR3 is made up of 15 amino acids. CDR3 amino acids: CASSPPPGTNEKLFF. The CDR3 bases are TGTGCCAGCAGTCCCCCCCCCGGGACTAATGAAAAACTGTTTTTT. Using reference TRBV28 and TRBJ1-4 for the parts outside the CDR3, the full variable domain is DVKVTQSSRYLVKRTGEKVFLECVQDMDHENMFWYRQDPGLGLRLIYFSYDVKMKEKGDIPEGYSVSREKKERFSLILESASTNQTSMYLCASSPPPGTNEKLFFGSGTQLSVL.

A word on this clone: Other DNA sequences in this sample translate to the same CDR3. The chain has TRBV18 and TRBJ1-5; 8 bases line up with TRBD1. The CDR3 loop spans 14 amino acids. The ends lost 2 bases at V and 7 bases at J; junction bases unmatched: 4. Germline loops: CDR1 KGHSH, CDR2 LQKENI. The CDR3, as DNA: TGTGCCAGCTCACCAGGACAGGGTGGACAGCCCCAGCATTTT. Translating gives CASSPGQGGQPQHF.

This chain uses TRBV10-2 with TRBJ2-7; possibly TRBD2 for D (7 bases). The germline CDR1 and CDR2 sequences are WSHSY and SAAADI. CDR3 size: 11 residues. Trimming stripped 6 bases from V and 7 bases from J, with 10 bases between. This CDR3 reads CASSGGTEQYF. The CDR3 coding sequence is TGCGCCAGCAGCGGGGGGACAGAGCAGTACTTC.

The chain is built from TRBV9 and TRBJ1-6, with TRBD1 matching over 7 bases. V shed 4 bases, J shed 10 bases, and the junction held 20 bases outside the gene matches. Germline loops: CDR1 SGDLS, CDR2 YYNGEE. The CDR3 runs to 18 residues. The CDR3 sequence is CASSLREGAGMVKSPLHF. For the CDR3, the DNA is TGTGCCAGCAGCCTCCGGGAGGGGGCGGGGATGGTAAAATCACCCCTCCACTTT.

This chain connects TRBV27 to TRBJ1-6; 10 nucleotides agree with TRBD1. V lost 6 bases and J lost 10; bases outside the gene matches: 6. In germline, CDR1 is MNHEY, CDR2 SMNVEV (reference sequence). This CDR3 is built from 14 residues. The CDR3 region is CASRPDRGHSPLHF. The CDR3 DNA reads as TGTGCCAGCAGACCAGACAGGGGGCACTCACCCCTCCACTTT.

The chain joins TRBV5-1 to TRBJ1-1; possibly TRBD1 for D (5 bases). CDR3 length equals 15 residues. Germline V lookup: CDR1 SGHRS, CDR2 YFSETQ. With 0 bases removed from V and 2 bases from J, the gap between germline ends came to 11 bases. CDR3 nucleotides: TGCGCCAGCAGCTTGGCTGGGACTCTTAACACTGAAGCTTTCTTT. This gives the protein CASSLAGTLNTEAFF.

The V and J genes are TRBV7-9 and TRBJ1-3, with 9 positions matching TRBD1. Germline V CDR1 and CDR2: SEHNR, FQNEAQ (reference sequence). Trimming at V came to 5 bases and at J to 2 bases, leaving 7 bases not matched to a gene. The CDR3 extends over 16 amino acids. The CDR3 DNA reads TGTGCCAGCAGCCTTAGGGGACAGGGTCCTGGAAACACCATATATTTT. Its protein is CASSLRGQGPGNTIYF. The full variable domain, completed using reference TRBV7-9 and TRBJ1-3, is DTGVSQNPRHKITKRGQNVTFRCDPISEHNRLYWYRQTLGQGPEFLTYFQNEAQLEKSRLLSDRFSAERPKGSFSTLEIQRTEQGDSAMYLCASSLRGQGPGNTIYFGEGSWLTVV.

In DNA form, the CDR3 reads TGTGCCAGCACCCCACCCGGGAAACGGGAAAAACTGTTTTTT. This codes for CASTPPGKREKLFF. The rearrangement joins TRBV2 to TRBJ1-4; no clear D. The CDR3 extends over 14 amino acids. Per the germline V gene, CDR1 is SNHLY and CDR2 is FYNNEI. Trimming pared 7 bases from V and 8 bases from J, leaving 17 bases between.

The rearrangement uses TRBV15 and TRBJ2-3, with 9 bases lining up with TRBD2. The J segment lost 0 bases and the V segment lost 1 base, leaving 5 bases of the junction unmatched. Germline V lookup: CDR1 LNHNV, CDR2 YYDKDF (reference sequence). The CDR3 extends over 17 amino acids. This chain's CDR3 is CATSRVPSGDSTDTQYF. Here the CDR3 DNA reads TGTGCCACCAGCAGAGTGCCTAGCGGGGACAGCACAGATACGCAGTATTTT.

The J gene is TRBJ1-2, the V gene TRBV3-1 (or the pseudogene TRBV3-2); D perhaps matches TRBD1 (5 bases). Germline V gene lookup returns CDR1 LGHDT and CDR2 YNNKEL (reference sequence). CDR3 size: 14 residues. V lost 0 bases, J lost 5 bases, and 10 bases lay in between. The CDR3, as DNA: TGTGCCAGCAGCCAAGATTTGACAGTATATGGCTACACCTTC. This sequence encodes CASSQDLTVYGYTF.

This clone was seen only a few times. The V and J genes are TRBV19 and TRBJ2-3; D unclear. The germline CDR1 and CDR2 sequences are LNHDA and SQIVND (reference sequence). Trimming left V 9 bases short and J 3 bases short, with 7 bases between. This CDR3 is built from 11 residues. CDR3 amino acids: CASMRTDTQYF. The CDR3 DNA reads TGTGCCAGCATGAGGACAGATACGCAGTATTTT.

V usage is TRBV7-6 and J usage is TRBJ1-3; D perhaps matches TRBD1 (5 bases). The CDR3 totals 18 residues. Germline loops: CDR1 SGHVS, CDR2 FNYEAQ. Trimming took 2 bases from V and 0 from J, leaving 17 bases between them. CDR3 nucleotides: TGTGCCAGCAGCTTATATGGAGGGGCGGGAGCCTCTGGAAACACCATATATTTT. Its translation is CASSLYGGAGASGNTIYF.

The genes are TRBV5-1 and TRBJ2-3, with 8 bases matching TRBD2. The germline CDR1 and CDR2 sequences are SGHRS and YFSETQ. V gave up 2 bases and J gave up 3 bases; unmatched junction bases: 5. The CDR3 runs 15 residues. CDR3 nucleotide sequence: TGCGCCAGCAGCTTCTTAGGCGGGGGGACAGATACGCAGTATTTT. Its protein is CASSFLGGGTDTQYF.

This chain joins TRBV3-1 (or the pseudogene TRBV3-2) and TRBJ2-7, with D possibly being TRBD1 (6 bases). Germline-derived CDR1 and CDR2 are LGHDT and YNNKEL (reference sequence). The CDR3 spans 15 residues. V shed 4 bases and J shed 0 bases, with 13 bases lying between them. The CDR3 region is CASSRDMGTSYEQYF. In nucleotides, the CDR3 is TGTGCCAGCAGCCGGGACATGGGGACCTCCTACGAGCAGTACTTC.

The chain combines TRBV6-5 with TRBJ1-1; the match to TRBD1 covers 9 bases. The V gene end was trimmed by 5 bases and the J gene end by 4 bases; junction bases not matched to a gene: 5. Germline V lookup: CDR1 MNHEY, CDR2 SVGAGI. The CDR3 sequence is 14 residues long. CDR3 sequence (DNA): TGTGCCAGCAGTCGCCTGACAGGGGGCACTGAAGCTTTCTTT. As protein: CASSRLTGGTEAFF.